This T cell receptor beta chain was sequenced for a study of monozygotic twins with inflammatory bowel disease. In regard to this clonotype: Its target is unknown.

From the 5' RACE reads, TCRdb lists one entry per CDR3 protein and no DNA. In total, the table holds 310,000 or so distinct CDR3 sequences. Study results and caveats: Twins with IBD were found to have lower TCRbeta diversity (inverse Simpson) than healthy co-twins.

The sample taken for sequencing was blood. The receptor comes from a human donor with ulcerative colitis or Crohn's disease, or a healthy co-twin of an affected twin (not recorded which).

Here the CDR3 reads CSARDPNSGSRDTQYF. The genes are TRBV20-1 and TRBJ2-3; TCRdb returns TRBD2, unconfirmable since there is no DNA. Germline CDR1 DFQATT, CDR2 SNEGSKA (reference sequence). There are 16 residues in the CDR3.